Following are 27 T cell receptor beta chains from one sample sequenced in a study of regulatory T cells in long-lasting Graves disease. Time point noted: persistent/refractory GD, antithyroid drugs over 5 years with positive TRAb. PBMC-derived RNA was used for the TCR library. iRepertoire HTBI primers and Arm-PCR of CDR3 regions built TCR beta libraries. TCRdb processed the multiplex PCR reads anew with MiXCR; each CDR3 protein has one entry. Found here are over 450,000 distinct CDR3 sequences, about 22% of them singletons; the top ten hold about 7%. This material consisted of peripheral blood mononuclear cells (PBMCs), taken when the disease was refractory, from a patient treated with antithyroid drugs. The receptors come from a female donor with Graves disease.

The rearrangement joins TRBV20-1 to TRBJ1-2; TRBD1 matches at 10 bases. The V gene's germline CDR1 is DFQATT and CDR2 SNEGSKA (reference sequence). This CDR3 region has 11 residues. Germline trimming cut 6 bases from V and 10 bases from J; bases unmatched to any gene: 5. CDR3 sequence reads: CSARDRGDYTF. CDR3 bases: TGCAGTGCGCGGGACAGGGGTGACTACACCTTC.

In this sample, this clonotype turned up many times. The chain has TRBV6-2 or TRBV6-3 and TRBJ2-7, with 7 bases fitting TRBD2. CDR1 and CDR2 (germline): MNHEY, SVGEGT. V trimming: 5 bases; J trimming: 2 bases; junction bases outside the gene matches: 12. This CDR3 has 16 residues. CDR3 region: CASSGMGGVRTYEQYF. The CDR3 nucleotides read TGTGCCAGCAGTGGAATGGGGGGGGTCAGGACCTACGAGCAGTACTTC.

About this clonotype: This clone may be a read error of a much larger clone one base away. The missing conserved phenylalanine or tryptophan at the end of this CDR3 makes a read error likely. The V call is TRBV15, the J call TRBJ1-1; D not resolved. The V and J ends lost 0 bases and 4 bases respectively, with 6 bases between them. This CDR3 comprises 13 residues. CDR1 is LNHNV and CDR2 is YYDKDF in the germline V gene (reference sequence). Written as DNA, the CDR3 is TGTGCCACCAGCAGAGATGGTCCCACTGAAGCTTTCTCT. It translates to CATSRDGPTEAFS.

The CDR3 DNA sequence: TGTGCCAGCAGTGAATGGGAGGCCGGGGCTAAAAATGAGCAGTTCTTC. Residues: CASSEWEAGAKNEQFF. The gene calls are TRBV25-1 and TRBJ2-1, with D possibly being TRBD2 (6 bases). Germline CDR1 MGHDK, CDR2 SYGVNS. V dropped 1 base and J dropped 7 bases, with 17 bases sitting between them. The CDR3 is 16 residues long.

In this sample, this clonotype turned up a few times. The CDR3 DNA sequence: TGTGCCAGCAGCTTGGCCCTAGCGGCCGGGGAGCTGTTTTTT. Protein product: CASSLALAAGELFF. The J gene is TRBJ2-2, the V gene TRBV7-9, with 7 positions matching TRBD2. The J segment lost 6 bases and the V segment lost 3 bases, leaving 4 bases of the junction unmatched. Germline-derived CDR1 and CDR2 are SEHNR and FQNEAQ (reference sequence). The CDR3 spans 14 residues.

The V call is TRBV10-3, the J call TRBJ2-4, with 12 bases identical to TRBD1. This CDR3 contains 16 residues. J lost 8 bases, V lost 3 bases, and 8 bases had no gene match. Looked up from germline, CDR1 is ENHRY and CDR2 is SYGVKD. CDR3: CAISDGTGGAWDIQYF. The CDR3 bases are TGTGCCATCAGTGACGGGACAGGGGGCGCCTGGGACATTCAGTACTTC.

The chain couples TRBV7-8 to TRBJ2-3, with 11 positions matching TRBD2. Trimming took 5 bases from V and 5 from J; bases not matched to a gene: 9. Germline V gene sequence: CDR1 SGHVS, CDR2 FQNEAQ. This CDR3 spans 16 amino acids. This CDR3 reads CASSTRLAGIVDTQYF. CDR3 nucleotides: TGTGCCAGCAGCACCCGACTAGCGGGAATTGTAGATACGCAGTATTTT.

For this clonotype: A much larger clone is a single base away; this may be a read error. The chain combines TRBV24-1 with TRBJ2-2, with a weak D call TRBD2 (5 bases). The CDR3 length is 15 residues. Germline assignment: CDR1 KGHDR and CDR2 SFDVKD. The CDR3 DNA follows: TGTGCCACCAGTGATTCGTGGGGAAGCACCGGGGAGCTGTCTTTT. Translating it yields CATSDSWGSTGELSF.

For the CDR3, the DNA is TGCGCCAGCAGCTTGGAGGACGCTACCTACGAGCAGTACTTC. It translates to CASSLEDATYEQYF. The genes are TRBV5-1 and TRBJ2-7; D uncertain. This CDR3 comprises 14 residues. Germline V lookup: CDR1 SGHRS, CDR2 YFSETQ. Between the trimmed V and J ends, which lost 0 bases and 2 bases, there was a span of 9 bases. Drawing the rest from reference TRBV5-1 and TRBJ2-7, the complete variable domain is KAGVTQTPRYLIKTRGQQVTLSCSPISGHRSVSWYQQTPGQGLQFLFEYFSETQRNKGNFPGRFSGRQFSNSRSEMNVSTLELGDSALYLCASSLEDATYEQYFGPGTRLTVT.

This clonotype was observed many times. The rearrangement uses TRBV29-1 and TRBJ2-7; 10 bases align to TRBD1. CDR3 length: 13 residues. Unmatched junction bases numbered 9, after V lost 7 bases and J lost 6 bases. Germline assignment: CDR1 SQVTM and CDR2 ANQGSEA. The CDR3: CSATGTGDSEQYF. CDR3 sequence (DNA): TGCAGCGCCACCGGGACAGGGGACTCCGAGCAGTACTTC.

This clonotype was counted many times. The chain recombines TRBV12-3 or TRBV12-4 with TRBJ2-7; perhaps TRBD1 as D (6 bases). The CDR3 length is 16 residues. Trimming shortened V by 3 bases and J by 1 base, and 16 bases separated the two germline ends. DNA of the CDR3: TGTGCCAGCAGTTTCGGTAGTCAGGGGTTTTCCTACGAGCAGTACTTC. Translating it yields CASSFGSQGFSYEQYF.

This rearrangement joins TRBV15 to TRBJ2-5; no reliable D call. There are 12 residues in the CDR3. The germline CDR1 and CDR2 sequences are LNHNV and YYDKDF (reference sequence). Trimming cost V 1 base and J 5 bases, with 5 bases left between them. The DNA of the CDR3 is TGTGCCACCAGCAGAGGGCAGGAGACCCAGTACTTC. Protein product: CATSRGQETQYF.

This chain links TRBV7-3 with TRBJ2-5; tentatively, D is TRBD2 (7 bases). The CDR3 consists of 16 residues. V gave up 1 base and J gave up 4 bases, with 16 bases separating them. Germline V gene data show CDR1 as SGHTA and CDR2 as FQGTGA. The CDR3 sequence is CASSLIGGGAGETQYF. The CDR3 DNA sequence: TGTGCCAGCAGCTTAATCGGTGGGGGGGCCGGAGAGACCCAGTACTTC.

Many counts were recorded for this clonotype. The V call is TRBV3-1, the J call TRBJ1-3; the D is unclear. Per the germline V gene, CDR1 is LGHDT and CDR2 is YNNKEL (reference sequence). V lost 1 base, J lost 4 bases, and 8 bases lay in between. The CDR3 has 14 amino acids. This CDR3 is CASSQGDVGNTIYF. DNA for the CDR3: TGTGCCAGCAGCCAAGGTGACGTCGGAAACACCATATATTTT.

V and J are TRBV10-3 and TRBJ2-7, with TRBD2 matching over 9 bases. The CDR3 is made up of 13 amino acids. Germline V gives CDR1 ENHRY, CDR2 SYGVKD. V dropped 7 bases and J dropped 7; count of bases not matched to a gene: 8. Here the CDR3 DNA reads TGTGCCATCAAAGAGAATAGCGGGGGAGAGCAGTACTTC. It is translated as CAIKENSGGEQYF.

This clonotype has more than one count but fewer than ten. Written as DNA, the CDR3 is TGTGCCAGCAGCCAGATTTCTACAGGGTACCGGGAGACCCAGTACTTC. This gives the protein CASSQISTGYRETQYF. The rearrangement links TRBV14 to TRBJ2-5; possibly TRBD1 for D (6 bases). The V end lost 3 bases, the J end lost 5 bases, and 19 bases lay between the germline ends. In germline, CDR1 is SGHDN, CDR2 FVKESK. The length of the CDR3 is 16 residues.

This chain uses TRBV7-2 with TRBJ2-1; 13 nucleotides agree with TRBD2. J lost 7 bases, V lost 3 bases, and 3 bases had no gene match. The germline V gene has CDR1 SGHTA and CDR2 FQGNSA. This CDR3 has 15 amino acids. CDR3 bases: TGTGCCAGCAGCTTCGGGACTAGCGGGATTAATGAGCAGTTCTTC. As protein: CASSFGTSGINEQFF.

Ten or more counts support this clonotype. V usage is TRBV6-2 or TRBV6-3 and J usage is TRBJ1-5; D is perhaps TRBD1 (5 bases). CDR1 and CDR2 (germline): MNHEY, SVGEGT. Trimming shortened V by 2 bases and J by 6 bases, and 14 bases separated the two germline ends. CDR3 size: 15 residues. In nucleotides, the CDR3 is TGTGCCAGCAGTTACCGAGGGGCCTTAAGTCAGCCCCAGCATTTT. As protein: CASSYRGALSQPQHF.

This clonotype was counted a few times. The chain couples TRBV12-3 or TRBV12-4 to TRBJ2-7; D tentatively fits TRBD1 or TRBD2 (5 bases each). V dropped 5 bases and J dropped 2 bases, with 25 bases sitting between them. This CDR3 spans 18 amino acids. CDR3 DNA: TGTGCCAGCAGTGTACTCCGGGACGGAACACTCAGAACCTACGAGCAGTACTTC. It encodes CASSVLRDGTLRTYEQYF.

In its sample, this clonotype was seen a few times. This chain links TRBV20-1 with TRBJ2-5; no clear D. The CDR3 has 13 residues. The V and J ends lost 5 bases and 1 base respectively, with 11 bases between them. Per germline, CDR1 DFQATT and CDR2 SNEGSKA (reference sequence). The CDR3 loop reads CSARGLVQETQYF. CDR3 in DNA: TGCAGTGCTCGTGGGCTAGTCCAAGAGACCCAGTACTTC.

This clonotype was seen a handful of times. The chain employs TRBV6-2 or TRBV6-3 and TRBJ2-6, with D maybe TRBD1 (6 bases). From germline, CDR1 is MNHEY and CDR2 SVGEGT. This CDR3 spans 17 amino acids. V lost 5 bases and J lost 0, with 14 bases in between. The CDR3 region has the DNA TGTGCCAGCAGTGCCACGACAGGCAGCTCTGGGGCCAACGTCCTGACTTTC. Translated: CASSATTGSSGANVLTF.

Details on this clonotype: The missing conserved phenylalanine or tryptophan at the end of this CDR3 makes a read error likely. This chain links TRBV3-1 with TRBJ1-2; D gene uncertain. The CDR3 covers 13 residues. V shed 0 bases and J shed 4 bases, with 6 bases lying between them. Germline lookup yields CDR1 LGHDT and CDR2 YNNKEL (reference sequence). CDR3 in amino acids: CASSQDSSYGYTS. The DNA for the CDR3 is TGTGCCAGCAGCCAAGATTCCTCCTATGGCTACACCTCC.

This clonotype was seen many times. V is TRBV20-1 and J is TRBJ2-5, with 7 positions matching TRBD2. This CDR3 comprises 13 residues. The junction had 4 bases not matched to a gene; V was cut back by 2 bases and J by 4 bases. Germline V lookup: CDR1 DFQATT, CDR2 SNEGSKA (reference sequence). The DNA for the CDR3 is TGCAGTGCTAGATTACTAGCGAGAGAGACCCAGTACTTC. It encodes CSARLLARETQYF.

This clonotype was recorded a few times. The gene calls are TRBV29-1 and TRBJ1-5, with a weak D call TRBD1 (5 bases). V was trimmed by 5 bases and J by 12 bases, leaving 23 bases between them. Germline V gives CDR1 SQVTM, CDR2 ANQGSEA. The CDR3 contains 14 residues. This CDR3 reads CSVRDVGKGGIQHF. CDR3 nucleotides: TGCAGCGTTAGGGACGTTGGCAAAGGAGGTATCCAGCATTTT.

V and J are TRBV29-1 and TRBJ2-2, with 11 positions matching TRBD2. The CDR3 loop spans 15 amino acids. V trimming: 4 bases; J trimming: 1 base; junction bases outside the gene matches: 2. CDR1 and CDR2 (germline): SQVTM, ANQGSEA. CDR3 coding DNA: TGCAGCGTTGGGACTAGCGGGCTGAACACCGGGGAGCTGTTTTTT. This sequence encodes CSVGTSGLNTGELFF.

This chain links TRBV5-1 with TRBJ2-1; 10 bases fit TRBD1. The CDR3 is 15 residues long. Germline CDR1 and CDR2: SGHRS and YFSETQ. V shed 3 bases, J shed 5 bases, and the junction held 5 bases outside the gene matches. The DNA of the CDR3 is TGCGCCAGCAGCTCCCGGGACAGGGGAGACAATGAGCAGTTCTTC. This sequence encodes CASSSRDRGDNEQFF.

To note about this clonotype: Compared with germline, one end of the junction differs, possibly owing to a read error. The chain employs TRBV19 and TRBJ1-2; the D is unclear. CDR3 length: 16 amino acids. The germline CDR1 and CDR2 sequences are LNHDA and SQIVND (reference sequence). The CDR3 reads CASNSGAVDFSYGYAF. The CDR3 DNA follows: TGTGCCAGTAACTCCGGAGCGGTCGATTTTTCCTATGGCTACGCCTTC. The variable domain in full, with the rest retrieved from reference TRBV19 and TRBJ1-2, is DGGITQSPKYLFRKEGQNVTLSCEQNLNHDAMYWYRQDPGQGLRLIYYSQIVNDFQKGDIAEGYSVSREKKESFPLTVTSAQKNPTAFYLCASNSGAVDFSYGYAFGSGTRLTVV.